Below, 25 T cell receptor beta chains from the same sample are listed, as sequenced in a study of long-term antiretroviral therapy in people with HIV. A v3.0 immunoSEQ assay was performed at survey level. Assay used: immunoSEQ multiplex PCR; TCRdb lists only in-frame clones, some missing. The table records some 20,000 clones, roughly four fifths of them present only once. The sample was unsorted PBMCs, taken 2.2 years after starting antiretroviral therapy. Receptors were obtained from a man aged 50 to 60 with HIV.

The chain recombines TRBV19 with TRBJ1-2; D is possibly TRBD1 (6 bases). V was cut by 6 bases and J by 6 bases, with 17 bases left in between. Per the germline V gene, CDR1 is LNHDA and CDR2 is SQIVND (reference sequence). This CDR3 spans 14 amino acids. The CDR3 is CASRPTGLENGYTF. The CDR3 region has the DNA TGTGCCAGTAGACCTACAGGGTTAGAGAATGGCTACACCTTC.

This clone appeared a few times. CDR3 sequence: CASSQSGTSTDTQYF. CDR3 bases: TGTGCCAGCAGCCAAAGCGGGACTAGCACAGATACGCAGTATTTT. The chain joins TRBV7-3 to TRBJ2-3; 7 nucleotides agree with TRBD2. The germline V gene has CDR1 SGHTA and CDR2 FQGTGA. CDR3 length: 15 residues. V shed 5 bases and J 0 bases; nucleotides not matched to a gene: 5. Full variable domain (missing parts from reference TRBV7-3 and TRBJ2-3): GAGVSQTPSNKVTEKGKYVELRCDPISGHTALYWYRQSLGQGPEFLIYFQGTGAADDSGLPNDRFFAVRPEGSVSTLKIQRTERGDSAVYLCASSQSGTSTDTQYFGPGTRLTVL.

In this sample, this clone turned up once. This chain links TRBV18 with TRBJ2-1; 7 positions match TRBD2. CDR1 and CDR2 from the germline V gene are KGHSH and LQKENI. After removal of 0 bases from V and 1 base from J, the junction contained 0 bases not matched to a gene. The CDR3 totals 15 residues. In DNA form, the CDR3 reads TGTGCCAGCTCACCACCGGGGGGGTCCTACAATGAGCAGTTCTTC. Translation gives CASSPPGGSYNEQFF.

This sequence joins TRBV9 and TRBJ1-1; D gene unclear. CDR1 and CDR2 (germline): SGDLS, YYNGEE. The V gene lost 0 bases and the J gene lost 0 bases, with 3 bases spanning the gap. The CDR3 has 13 amino acids. The DNA of the CDR3 is TGTGCCAGCAGCGTAGTTGTGAACACTGAAGCTTTCTTT. It translates to CASSVVVNTEAFF. Together with reference TRBV9 and TRBJ1-1, the CDR3 gives the full variable domain: DSGVTQTPKHLITATGQRVTLRCSPRSGDLSVYWYQQSLDQGLQFLIQYYNGEERAKGNILERFSAQQFPDLHSELNLSSLELGDSALYFCASSVVVNTEAFFGQGTRLTVV.

This chain connects TRBV5-6 to TRBJ2-2; the D call may be TRBD1 or TRBD2 (5 bases each). Germline loops: CDR1 SGHDT, CDR2 YYEEEE. V was trimmed by 5 bases and J by 5 bases, leaving 16 bases between them. The CDR3 covers 15 residues. The CDR3, as DNA: TGTGCCAGCAGTCCCCGGGACCACCTAACCGGGGAGCTGTTTTTT. It codes for CASSPRDHLTGELFF.

V gene TRBV27 combines with J gene TRBJ2-1; TRBD2 agrees at 10 bases. This CDR3 is 18 amino acids long. Unmatched junction bases numbered 14, after V lost 6 bases and J lost 3 bases. The germline V gene has CDR1 MNHEY and CDR2 SMNVEV (reference sequence). The CDR3 reads CASSALAGLLRGYNEQFF. CDR3 nucleotide sequence: TGTGCCAGCAGCGCACTAGCGGGACTCCTTAGGGGCTACAATGAGCAGTTCTTC.

The chain links TRBV5-5 to TRBJ1-1; D remains ambiguous. The CDR3 has 15 residues. Trimming cost V 2 bases and J 1 base, with 12 bases left between them. Per the germline V gene, CDR1 is SGHKS and CDR2 is YYEKEE (reference sequence). CDR3 amino acids: CASSFFGGGNTEAFF. Written as DNA, the CDR3 is TGTGCCAGCAGCTTCTTCGGCGGCGGGAACACTGAAGCTTTCTTT.

This chain links TRBV19 with TRBJ2-7; D tentatively reads TRBD1 or TRBD2 (5 bases each). This CDR3 contains 15 residues. The V gene's germline CDR1 is LNHDA and CDR2 SQIVND (reference sequence). The ends were cut back, 6 bases at V and 4 bases at J, with 19 bases in the middle. CDR3 bases: TGTGCCAGTAGCCTGGAGGCAGGGTCTGATTACGAGCAGTACTTC. Protein sequence: CASSLEAGSDYEQYF. Variable domain in full (rest from reference TRBV19 and TRBJ2-7): DGGITQSPKYLFRKEGQNVTLSCEQNLNHDAMYWYRQDPGQGLRLIYYSQIVNDFQKGDIAEGYSVSREKKESFPLTVTSAQKNPTAFYLCASSLEAGSDYEQYFGPGTRLTVT.

V and J are TRBV7-9 and TRBJ2-2; D remains unclear. The germline gives CDR1 SEHNR, CDR2 FQNEAQ (reference sequence). There are 12 residues in the CDR3. Trimming took off 10 bases at V and 5 bases at J, with 11 bases between the two ends. The DNA for the CDR3 is TGTGCCACCCTCCATAAAACCGGGGAGCTGTTTTTT. It codes for CATLHKTGELFF.

The J gene is TRBJ1-5, the V gene TRBV7-9; D is unclear. The CDR3 extends over 15 amino acids. V was pared by 1 base and J by 3 bases, with 10 bases between. Germline V gene sequence: CDR1 SEHNR, CDR2 FQNEAQ (reference sequence). CDR3 nucleotide sequence: TGTGCCAGCAGCTTAGGCAGTCACATCAATCAGCCCCAGCATTTT. It codes for CASSLGSHINQPQHF.

The chain employs TRBV4-3 and TRBJ2-7; 9 nucleotides match TRBD2. The V gene's germline CDR1 is LGHNA and CDR2 YSLEER. J gave up 2 bases and V 0 bases, and 8 bases lay outside the gene matches. The CDR3 totals 17 residues. The CDR3 DNA follows: TGCGCCAGCAGCCAAGATCCCATAGCGGGAGTCACCTACGAGCAGTACTTC. Amino acids: CASSQDPIAGVTYEQYF.

This clone showed up just a few times. The rearrangement joins TRBV6-5 to TRBJ2-7, with TRBD1 as a possible D gene (6 bases). The CDR3 has 14 residues. Per the germline V gene, CDR1 is MNHEY and CDR2 is SVGAGI. V gave up 7 bases and J gave up 1 base, with 14 bases separating them. CDR3: CASKLDGQSYEQYF. CDR3 sequence (DNA): TGTGCCAGCAAGTTAGACGGACAGTCCTACGAGCAGTACTTC.

In DNA form, the CDR3 reads TGTGCCAGCAGTGAAGGCTCCGAGGTTGGTAATCAGCCCCAGCATTTT. Its protein is CASSEGSEVGNQPQHF. The chain joins TRBV28 to TRBJ1-5, with no clear D. The CDR3 totals 16 residues. V shed 5 bases and J shed 4 bases, with 18 bases lying between them. The germline CDR1 and CDR2 sequences are MDHEN and SYDVKM.

V usage is TRBV6-6 and J usage is TRBJ1-4, with D hard to call. Deletions cut 8 bases from V and 0 bases from J, with 10 bases between. The CDR3 runs 14 residues. Germline assignment: CDR1 MNHNY and CDR2 SVGAGI (reference sequence). The CDR3 region has the DNA TGTGCCAGCCGAACACCAGCAACTAATGAAAAACTGTTTTTT. It specifies CASRTPATNEKLFF.

The chain links TRBV6-5 to TRBJ1-4; unclear D gene. Trimming took 7 bases from V and 8 from J, leaving 17 bases between them. Germline V gene data show CDR1 as MNHEY and CDR2 as SVGAGI. CDR3 size: 14 residues. CDR3 sequence reads: CASIWEEGGEKLFF. Here the CDR3 DNA reads TGTGCCAGCATCTGGGAGGAGGGAGGGGAAAAACTGTTTTTT.

V gene TRBV13 combines with J gene TRBJ2-1; TRBD1 matches at 7 bases. This CDR3 is 15 amino acids long. V was pared by 1 base and J by 3 bases, with 3 bases of the junction left unmatched. Germline V CDR1 and CDR2: PRHDT, FYEKMQ (reference sequence). The CDR3 DNA sequence: TGTGCCAGCAGCTTAGAAAGGGGGCTCTACAATGAGCAGTTCTTC. This translates into CASSLERGLYNEQFF. The full variable domain, in which reference TRBV13 and TRBJ2-1 provide the parts outside the CDR3, is AAGVIQSPRHLIKEKRETATLKCYPIPRHDTVYWYQQGPGQDPQFLISFYEKMQSDKGSIPDRFSAQQFSDYHSELNMSSLELGDSALYFCASSLERGLYNEQFFGPGTRLTVL.

The chain combines TRBV5-6 with TRBJ2-5; D is perhaps TRBD1 (5 bases). Germline V gives CDR1 SGHDT, CDR2 YYEEEE. The CDR3 has 15 amino acids. Trimming removed 4 bases from V and 2 bases from J, with 15 bases in between. CDR3 DNA: TGTGCCAGCAGCCCGCTGGGCAGGGAACAAGAGACCCAGTACTTC. Translating gives CASSPLGREQETQYF.

The chain uses TRBV11-2 and TRBJ2-1; D unresolved. This CDR3 is built from 13 residues. The V end lost 5 bases, the J end lost 10 bases, and 15 bases lay between the germline ends. Germline values: CDR1 SGHAT, CDR2 FQNNGV. The CDR3 loop is CASSATNGREQFF. The DNA of the CDR3 is TGTGCCAGCAGCGCGACCAACGGCAGGGAGCAGTTCTTC.

V gene TRBV7-2 combines with J gene TRBJ1-4; 10 bases are shared with TRBD1. This CDR3 is built from 13 residues. Germline V lookup: CDR1 SGHTA, CDR2 FQGNSA. With 5 bases clipped from V and 11 bases from J, the junction kept 5 bases outside the gene matches. Here the CDR3 DNA reads TGTGCCAGCAGCCAGACAGGGGGCCAGAAACTGTTTTTT. This gives the protein CASSQTGGQKLFF. The variable domain in full, with the rest retrieved from reference TRBV7-2 and TRBJ1-4, is GAGVSQSPSNKVTEKGKDVELRCDPISGHTALYWYRQSLGQGLEFLIYFQGNSAPDKSGLPSDRFSAERTGGSVSTLTIQRTQQEDSAVYLCASSQTGGQKLFFGSGTQLSVL.

The chain carries TRBV7-9 and TRBJ2-5, with TRBD2 identical over 12 bases. The CDR3 spans 16 residues. V lost 1 base to trimming and J lost 7 bases; unmatched junction nucleotides: 7. Germline V gene data show CDR1 as SEHNR and CDR2 as FQNEAQ (reference sequence). CDR3 sequence: CASSLVASGRAGTQYF. CDR3 bases: TGTGCCAGCAGCTTAGTCGCTAGCGGGAGGGCCGGGACCCAGTACTTC.

This chain uses TRBV5-8 with TRBJ2-3, with 9 bases fitting TRBD2. After removal of 4 bases from V and 3 bases from J, the junction contained 9 bases not matched to a gene. The germline V gene encodes CDR1 SGHTS and CDR2 YDEGEE. The CDR3 is 16 residues long. This CDR3 is CASSRGLAGWTDTQYF. The CDR3 DNA sequence: TGTGCCAGCAGCCGGGGACTAGCTGGTTGGACAGATACGCAGTATTTT.

The V and J genes are TRBV6-6 and TRBJ1-6; 7 bases match TRBD1. The junction had 4 bases not matched to a gene; V was cut back by 0 bases and J by 5 bases. This CDR3 is 16 amino acids long. The germline gives CDR1 MNHNY, CDR2 SVGAGI (reference sequence). CDR3 DNA sequence: TGTGCCAGCAGTTACTCCCCAGGGGGTAATAATTCACCCCTCCACTTT. Protein: CASSYSPGGNNSPLHF.

The V and J genes are TRBV4-1 and TRBJ2-7; 7 bases are shared with TRBD1. The CDR3 consists of 14 residues. Germline V lookup: CDR1 MGHRA, CDR2 YSYEKL. With V trimmed by 1 base and J by 4 bases, 4 bases remained unmatched. The CDR3: CASSQAQGDYEQYF. In DNA, the CDR3 is TGCGCCAGCAGCCAAGCTCAGGGGGATTACGAGCAGTACTTC.

V usage is TRBV6-1 and J usage is TRBJ2-5; D may match TRBD1 or TRBD2 (6 bases each). V lost 1 base, J lost 1 base, and 16 bases lay in between. This CDR3 has 17 residues. The germline V gene encodes CDR1 MNHNS and CDR2 SASEGT. CDR3 in DNA: TGTGCCAGCAGTGAAGGTCGGTGGGGGCGGGGCCAAGAGACCCAGTACTTC. Translated: CASSEGRWGRGQETQYF.

The rearrangement uses TRBV5-6 and TRBJ1-2; 10 bases are shared with TRBD1. The germline V gene encodes CDR1 SGHDT and CDR2 YYEEEE. V lost 4 bases, J lost 2 bases, and 5 bases stayed unmatched. The length of the CDR3 is 15 residues. The CDR3 coding sequence is TGTGCCAGCAGCCGTGACAGGGGGCGCAACTATGGCTACACCTTC. It yields the protein CASSRDRGRNYGYTF. Full variable domain (outside the CDR3, taken from reference TRBV5-6 and TRBJ1-2): DAGVTQSPTHLIKTRGQQVTLRCSPKSGHDTVSWYQQALGQGPQFIFQYYEEEERQRGNFPDRFSGHQFPNYSSELNVNALLLGDSALYLCASSRDRGRNYGYTFGSGTRLTVV.